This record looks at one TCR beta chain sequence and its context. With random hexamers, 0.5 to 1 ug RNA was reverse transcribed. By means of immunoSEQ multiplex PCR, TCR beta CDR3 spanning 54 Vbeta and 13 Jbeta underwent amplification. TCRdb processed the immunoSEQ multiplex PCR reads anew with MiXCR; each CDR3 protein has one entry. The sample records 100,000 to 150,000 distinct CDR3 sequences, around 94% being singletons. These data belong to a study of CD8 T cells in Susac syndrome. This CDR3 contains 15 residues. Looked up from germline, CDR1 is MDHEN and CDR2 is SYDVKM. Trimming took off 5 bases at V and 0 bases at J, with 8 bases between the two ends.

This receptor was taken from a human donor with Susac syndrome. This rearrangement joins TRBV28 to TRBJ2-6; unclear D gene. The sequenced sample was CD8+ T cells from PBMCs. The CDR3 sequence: CASSLPDSGANVLTF. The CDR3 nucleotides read TGTGCCAGCAGTCTCCCTGACTCTGGGGCCAACGTCCTGACTTTC.